The T cell receptor beta chain under discussion was sequenced for a study of blood T cells in healthy people across ages. General study results and limits: Age showed a roughly linear inverse relationship with TCR beta diversity per million T cells. Donors of long life had a larger count of naive CD4+ cells and greater diversity than aged donors.

A few counts support this clonotype. The antigen remains undetermined. With a J-beta primer mix and a sample-barcoded 5' primer, a second PCR ran about 6 to 11 cycles. TCRdb re-analysed the 5' RACE reads in MiXCR, keeping a single row per CDR3 protein. The sample carries some 1.6 million distinct CDR3 sequences, approximately 32% recorded once. V gave up 2 bases and J gave up 5 bases, with 22 bases separating them. The CDR3 has 18 residues. CDR1 is MDHEN, CDR2 SYDVKM, per germline. The chain recombines TRBV28 with TRBJ2-1; tentatively, D is TRBD1 or TRBD2 (5 bases each). Sequencing used blood. This clonotype was sampled from a woman in her 30s in good health. In DNA, the CDR3 is TGTGCCAGCAGTTTACCGCTTACTCCTGGGGCTAGCCACAATGAGCAGTTCTTC. This codes for CASSLPLTPGASHNEQFF.